The sequence of this T cell receptor beta chain was determined in a study of OX40 agonist ivuxolimab in advanced cancers. In the study overall: Patients receiving dose escalation had hepatocellular carcinoma, melanoma, renal cell or head and neck cancer. Whole-study findings and limits: Relative to CD4+ cells, CD8+ T cells on average had more expanded clones.

Remarks on this clone: Its specificity is not known.

Clones were sequenced by immunoSEQ multiplex PCR, and TCRdb holds only the in-frame ones, with some missing. Among about 120,000 clones, 85% to 90% were seen once, and the ten largest hold roughly 0.59%. The sequencing here drew on CD4+ or CD8+ T cells sorted from blood, taken in a trial of the OX40 agonist ivuxolimab. This TCR was sampled from an adult with an advanced solid tumor such as melanoma, head and neck, liver or kidney cancer.

The DNA of the CDR3 is TGTGCCAGCAGATTCGGGACAGCGACCGCACATGGCTACACCTTC. This encodes CASRFGTATAHGYTF. This chain links TRBV6-5 with TRBJ1-2; TRBD1 matches at 7 bases. The trim removed 6 bases at V and 6 bases at J, leaving 13 bases unmatched. The CDR3 runs 15 residues. The germline gives CDR1 MNHEY, CDR2 SVGAGI.